This TCR beta chain was sequenced during a study of blood T cells in healthy people across ages. Primed by a sample-barcoded 5' primer and a J-beta primer mix, a second PCR proceeded for 7 to 11 cycles. A template-switch adaptor that had 12 random nucleotides put a tag on each cDNA molecule. Every sample gave at least 3 million paired-end reads containing CDR3. TCRdb fed the 5' RACE reads into MiXCR, producing one record per CDR3 protein. The sample includes 1.5 million to 2 million distinct CDR3 sequences, about two fifths of them seen just once. Note on this clonotype: Antigen unknown.

CDR3 length: 15 amino acids. Germline CDR1 MGHRA, CDR2 YSYEKL. Between the trimmed V and J ends, which lost 0 bases and 2 bases, there was a span of 10 bases. General observations from the study: Compared with aged donors, long-lived donors showed fewer expanded clones, suggesting selection.

The sample consisted of blood. The chain has TRBV4-1 and TRBJ2-5; a possible D gene is TRBD1 (5 bases). The receptor was isolated from a human donor in good health. In nucleotides, the CDR3 is TGCGCCAGCAGCCAAGATGGGGCAGGGCAAGAGACCCAGTACTTC. Amino acid sequence: CASSQDGAGQETQYF.